Each of the 29 T cell receptor beta chains below was sequenced from the same sample in a study of CD4 T cells in relation to SARS-CoV-2 and coronaviruses. Unexposed donor CD4+ T cells date from about 2011-2019, before the COVID-19 pandemic. Generated by immunoSEQ multiplex PCR, the TCRdb table keeps only in-frame clones and is missing some. The sample contains roughly 71,000 clones, around 87% of which appear only once. The sequenced sample consisted of memory CD4+ T cells from PBMCs. These receptors all come from a human donor in good health.

The V call is TRBV7-3, the J call TRBJ2-2; 8 nucleotides align to TRBD2. The CDR3 has 16 amino acids. Germline V CDR1 and CDR2: SGHTA, FQGTGA. The junction had 6 bases not matched to a gene; V was cut back by 5 bases and J by 1 base. Here the CDR3 reads CASSRDGTRNTGELFF. The CDR3 DNA reads as TGTGCCAGCAGCCGAGATGGGACTAGGAACACCGGGGAGCTGTTTTTT.

The chain is built from TRBV5-1 and TRBJ1-2; D gene unclear. The V gene's germline CDR1 is SGHRS and CDR2 YFSETQ. V shed 0 bases and J shed 2 bases, with 8 bases lying between them. This CDR3 has 14 amino acids. The chain's CDR3 is CASSLADLNYGYTF. CDR3 coding DNA: TGCGCCAGCAGCTTGGCGGATTTAAACTATGGCTACACCTTC.

J is TRBJ2-1 and V is TRBV9, with TRBD1 matching 7 bases. J gave up 0 bases and V 4 bases, and 4 bases lay outside the gene matches. Per the germline V gene, CDR1 is SGDLS and CDR2 is YYNGEE. The CDR3 covers 15 residues. The CDR3 reads CASSSRQGSYNEQFF. CDR3 nucleotide sequence: TGTGCCAGCAGCTCACGACAGGGCTCCTACAATGAGCAGTTCTTC.

V is TRBV20-1 and J is TRBJ2-3; D gene uncertain. Per germline, CDR1 DFQATT and CDR2 SNEGSKA (reference sequence). The CDR3 is made up of 11 amino acids. The ends were cut back, 7 bases at V and 3 bases at J, with 8 bases in the middle. CDR3 bases: TGCAGTGACGGCACAACAGATACGCAGTATTTT. This encodes CSDGTTDTQYF.

Written as DNA, the CDR3 is TGTGCCAGCAGCCGCTCCCTCGGCGGACTAGCGGGGACCTCCTACGAGCAGTACTTC. Amino acids: CASSRSLGGLAGTSYEQYF. V gene TRBV14 combines with J gene TRBJ2-7; 12 bases map to TRBD2. The CDR3 is 19 amino acids. Looked up from germline, CDR1 is SGHDN and CDR2 is FVKESK. V gave up 4 bases and J gave up 0 bases; unmatched junction bases: 13.

This clone was recorded a few times. The chain couples TRBV5-5 to TRBJ1-6; 9 bases map to TRBD1. Per the germline V gene, CDR1 is SGHKS and CDR2 is YYEKEE (reference sequence). Losses at the gene ends were 3 bases for V and 10 bases for J; bases not matched to a gene: 8. This CDR3 contains 15 residues. CDR3: CASSSKTGGYSPLHF. In nucleotides, the CDR3 is TGTGCCAGCAGCTCGAAAACAGGGGGCTACTCACCCCTCCACTTT.

The sample holds one count of this clone. This sequence joins TRBV11-2 and TRBJ2-1; D perhaps matches TRBD2 (5 bases). Germline V gene lookup returns CDR1 SGHAT and CDR2 FQNNGV. The CDR3 extends over 15 amino acids. V was shortened by 1 base and J by 4 bases, with 11 bases between the two germline ends. CDR3 region: CASSLALGSYNEQFF. CDR3 DNA: TGTGCCAGCAGCTTAGCGCTAGGGAGTTACAATGAGCAGTTCTTC.

In its sample, this clone was seen a few times. V gene TRBV6-1 combines with J gene TRBJ2-7, with D uncertain. Trimming cost V 1 base and J 1 base, with 14 bases left between them. The CDR3 has 16 amino acids. The germline gives CDR1 MNHNS, CDR2 SASEGT. The CDR3 DNA is TGTGCCAGCAGTGAAGTGTTTCGTCCTGAGTCCTACGAGCAGTACTTC. Encoded protein: CASSEVFRPESYEQYF.

V is TRBV10-3 and J is TRBJ2-1; D may match TRBD1 or TRBD2 (6 bases each). Germline-derived CDR1 and CDR2 are ENHRY and SYGVKD. Trimming stripped 3 bases from V and 9 bases from J, with 9 bases between. The CDR3 is made up of 12 amino acids. Here the CDR3 reads CAISDGGGEQFF. The CDR3 nucleotides read TGTGCCATCAGTGACGGGGGCGGTGAGCAGTTCTTC.

CDR3 in DNA: TGTGCCAGCAACACTCCCGCGGGGGGGGCTGGAAACACCATATATTTT. Translating gives CASNTPAGGAGNTIYF. The chain recombines TRBV28 with TRBJ1-3; D may be TRBD1 (5 bases). CDR1 is MDHEN, CDR2 SYDVKM, per germline. The CDR3 has 16 amino acids. Trimming stripped 7 bases from V and 2 bases from J, with 18 bases between.

The V and J genes are TRBV10-3 and TRBJ2-7; 7 bases match TRBD2. V lost 3 bases, J lost 2 bases, and 10 bases stayed unmatched. This CDR3 region has 16 residues. Germline CDR1 ENHRY, CDR2 SYGVKD. DNA for the CDR3: TGTGCCATCAGTGAAGGGGATGTGCGGGAGCCCTACGAGCAGTACTTC. Encoded protein: CAISEGDVREPYEQYF.

This CDR3 is CASSAGLDNTGELFF. The CDR3 DNA follows: TGTGCCAGCAGCGCGGGACTAGACAACACCGGGGAGCTGTTTTTT. The chain recombines TRBV5-4 with TRBJ2-2; 8 bases are a match to TRBD2. Trimming at V came to 4 bases and at J to 2 bases, leaving 4 bases not matched to a gene. The CDR3 is 15 residues long. Germline CDR1 reads SGHNT; CDR2 reads YYREEE (reference sequence).

The table lists this clone with a count of one. The CDR3 reads CASSLGHHSYEQYF. The CDR3 nucleotides read TGTGCCAGCAGCTTGGGGCACCACTCCTACGAGCAGTACTTC. The chain combines TRBV7-2 with TRBJ2-7, with D possibly TRBD1 on 5 matching bases. Germline V gene data show CDR1 as SGHTA and CDR2 as FQGNSA. The CDR3 is made up of 14 amino acids. Trimming took off 3 bases at V and 0 bases at J, with 9 bases between the two ends.

This chain joins TRBV7-2 and TRBJ2-5, with a tentative D call TRBD2 (6 bases). Germline loops: CDR1 SGHTA, CDR2 FQGNSA. V lost 5 bases, J lost 6 bases, and 16 bases lay in between. The CDR3 extends over 14 amino acids. In nucleotides, the CDR3 is TGTGCCAGCAGCCCGGTGGAGGGGTGGCAGACCCAGTACTTC. Translating it yields CASSPVEGWQTQYF.

This clone has a single count. The chain joins TRBV18 to TRBJ2-7; 12 positions match TRBD1. After removal of 1 base from V and 8 bases from J, the junction contained 9 bases not matched to a gene. This CDR3 is 16 amino acids long. The V gene's germline CDR1 is KGHSH and CDR2 LQKENI. The CDR3 sequence is CASSPLGTGGDAQQYF. CDR3 coding DNA: TGTGCCAGCTCACCACTCGGGACAGGGGGCGATGCGCAGCAGTACTTC.

The V and J genes are TRBV2 and TRBJ1-2, with 8 bases fitting TRBD1. The junction had 4 bases not matched to a gene; V was cut back by 6 bases and J by 4 bases. This CDR3 is built from 13 residues. Germline assignment: CDR1 SNHLY and CDR2 FYNNEI. Here the CDR3 reads CASRPGGGYGYTF. The CDR3 region has the DNA TGTGCCAGCAGACCAGGGGGCGGCTATGGCTACACCTTC.

This clone was counted between two and nine times. The chain recombines TRBV7-9 with TRBJ2-7; 7 bases match TRBD2. V gave up 5 bases and J gave up 3 bases; unmatched junction bases: 10. This CDR3 contains 15 residues. Germline lookup yields CDR1 SEHNR and CDR2 FQNEAQ (reference sequence). CDR3 DNA sequence: TGTGCCAGCAGCGGGGGGGGGACTACTGTCTACGAGCAGTACTTC. Amino acid sequence: CASSGGGTTVYEQYF.

This clone has a single count. The genes are TRBV5-4 and TRBJ2-2; D may correspond to TRBD1 or TRBD2 (5 bases each). Germline lookup yields CDR1 SGHNT and CDR2 YYREEE (reference sequence). V lost 4 bases and J 5 bases, leaving 18 bases between the germline ends. The CDR3 has 16 amino acids. CDR3 protein: CASSRGIQGGTGELFF. In DNA, the CDR3 is TGTGCCAGCAGCCGGGGTATCCAGGGCGGGACCGGGGAGCTGTTTTTT.

The genes are TRBV5-6 and TRBJ2-3; D might be TRBD1 or TRBD2, each matching 5 bases. This CDR3 is built from 16 residues. V lost 0 bases to trimming and J lost 0 bases, with 11 bases between them. Germline V lookup: CDR1 SGHDT, CDR2 YYEEEE. CDR3 nucleotides: TGTGCCAGCAGCTTGGGGGCACGGGGCAGCACAGATACGCAGTATTTT. This codes for CASSLGARGSTDTQYF. The full variable domain, its missing parts supplied by reference TRBV5-6 and TRBJ2-3, is DAGVTQSPTHLIKTRGQQVTLRCSPKSGHDTVSWYQQALGQGPQFIFQYYEEEERQRGNFPDRFSGHQFPNYSSELNVNALLLGDSALYLCASSLGARGSTDTQYFGPGTRLTVL.

The rearrangement uses TRBV4-2 and TRBJ1-5; no reliable D call. In germline, CDR1 is LGHNA, CDR2 YNFKEQ. This CDR3 has 14 amino acids. V lost 0 bases to trimming and J lost 5 bases, with 8 bases between them. CDR3 coding DNA: TGTGCCAGCAGCCAAGATTTCGAGTATCAGCCCCAGCATTTT. This codes for CASSQDFEYQPQHF.

The rearrangement joins TRBV18 to TRBJ2-1; 8 nucleotides align to TRBD1. Trimming cost V 3 bases and J 0 bases; bases outside gene matches: 10. The CDR3 extends over 18 amino acids. The germline V gene encodes CDR1 KGHSH and CDR2 LQKENI. The CDR3 spells CASSPGTGFGTSYNEQFF. The CDR3 region has the DNA TGTGCCAGCTCACCCGGGACAGGCTTCGGAACCTCCTACAATGAGCAGTTCTTC. Drawing the rest from reference TRBV18 and TRBJ2-1, the complete variable domain is NAGVMQNPRHLVRRRGQEARLRCSPMKGHSHVYWYRQLPEEGLKFMVYLQKENIIDESGMPKERFSAEFPKEGPSILRIQQVVRGDSAAYFCASSPGTGFGTSYNEQFFGPGTRLTVL.

V usage is TRBV10-1 and J usage is TRBJ2-3; 7 bases match TRBD2. The V segment lost 8 bases and the J segment 3 bases; nucleotides outside the gene matches: 11. This CDR3 spans 15 amino acids. Germline CDR1 reads WNHNN; CDR2 reads SYGVQD (reference sequence). The CDR3 spells CASARSGGGTDTQYF. As DNA, the CDR3 is TGCGCCAGCGCCAGATCGGGCGGGGGAACAGATACGCAGTATTTT.

The V call is TRBV19, the J call TRBJ2-2, with D maybe TRBD2 (5 bases). The CDR3 loop spans 13 amino acids. V was cut by 5 bases and J by 8 bases, with 12 bases left in between. Germline CDR1 LNHDA, CDR2 SQIVND (reference sequence). CDR3 residues: CASSPLRAGELFF. CDR3 coding DNA: TGTGCCAGTAGTCCCCTGCGGGCGGGGGAGCTGTTTTTT. Together with reference TRBV19 and TRBJ2-2, the CDR3 gives the full variable domain: DGGITQSPKYLFRKEGQNVTLSCEQNLNHDAMYWYRQDPGQGLRLIYYSQIVNDFQKGDIAEGYSVSREKKESFPLTVTSAQKNPTAFYLCASSPLRAGELFFGEGSRLTVL.

The CDR3 reads CASSRLGEKLFF. The DNA for the CDR3 is TGTGCCAGCAGTCGACTGGGGGAAAAACTGTTTTTT. The gene calls are TRBV28 and TRBJ1-4; no clear D. CDR1 and CDR2 from the germline V gene are MDHEN and SYDVKM. The CDR3 loop spans 12 amino acids. V was pared by 5 bases and J by 8 bases, with 9 bases between.

The chain employs TRBV2 and TRBJ1-5; 7 bases agree with TRBD1. The germline CDR1 and CDR2 sequences are SNHLY and FYNNEI. The V and J ends lost 6 bases and 7 bases, in that order; junction bases with no gene match: 9. This CDR3 has 14 residues. CDR3 nucleotide sequence: TGTGCCAGCAGCCGCGACAGGGTGGGACAGCCCCAGCATTTT. Its translation: CASSRDRVGQPQHF.

The V call is TRBV29-1, the J call TRBJ2-1; 8 bases line up with TRBD1. In germline, CDR1 is SQVTM, CDR2 ANQGSEA. Trimming removed 3 bases from V and 6 bases from J; junction bases left unmatched: 4. The CDR3 contains 13 residues. DNA for the CDR3: TGCAGCGTTGACAGGGGGCAAGGCAATGAGCAGTTCTTC. This encodes CSVDRGQGNEQFF.

V is TRBV5-4 and J is TRBJ2-7; TRBD1 aligns across 9 bases. CDR3 length: 15 residues. The germline V gene encodes CDR1 SGHNT and CDR2 YYREEE (reference sequence). The J segment lost 2 bases and the V segment lost 2 bases, leaving 5 bases of the junction unmatched. The CDR3 DNA reads TGTGCCAGCAGCTTCCCCGGGACAGGGCCCTACGAGCAGTACTTC. It translates to CASSFPGTGPYEQYF.

V and J are TRBV5-1 and TRBJ1-1; D unresolved. The CDR3 runs to 13 residues. V was cut by 4 bases and J by 2 bases, with 9 bases left in between. Germline V lookup: CDR1 SGHRS, CDR2 YFSETQ. The CDR3 DNA is TGCGCCAGCAGCGTCGGGTTCAACACTGAAGCTTTCTTT. It specifies CASSVGFNTEAFF.

There are a few counts of this clone. The genes are TRBV27 and TRBJ2-3; 7 nucleotides agree with TRBD2. J gave up 3 bases and V 5 bases, and 11 bases lay outside the gene matches. Germline loops: CDR1 MNHEY, CDR2 SMNVEV (reference sequence). The CDR3 length is 16 residues. The CDR3 DNA reads as TGTGCCAGCAGTGGGGACCTCAGCGGGAAGACAGATACGCAGTATTTT. Translating gives CASSGDLSGKTDTQYF.